This T cell receptor beta chain appears in the sequencing data of a study of molecular identifiers for immune sequencing clone quantification. V lost 6 bases, J lost 0 bases, and 18 bases lay in between. This CDR3 region has 17 residues. The germline V gene has CDR1 MGHDK and CDR2 SYGVNS. This clonotype showed up many times. TCRdb reprocessed the PCR reads with MiXCR, giving one entry per CDR3 protein. The sample lists hundreds of thousands of distinct CDR3 sequences; just under 20% were seen once. The chain links TRBV25-1 to TRBJ1-5; D remains unclear. The sequenced sample consisted of naive CD8+ T cells from blood, with Jurkat cell RNA spiked in. The subset is: FACS-sorted CD8+CD4-CCR7+CD45RA+ naive T cells. The sequence was obtained from a human donor in good health. Some libraries in this study had Jurkat cell RNA spiked in. The CDR3 protein is CASSTTPCTDSNQPQHF. CDR3 DNA sequence: TGTGCCAGCAGCACCACCCCCTGCACCGATAGCAATCAGCCCCAGCATTTT.